The 17 T cell receptor beta chains below all came from one sample that was sequenced in a study of patients and donors after allogeneic stem cell transplantation. TCRdb independently ran MiXCR on the RT-PCR reads; one entry per CDR3 protein. The sample lists about 30,000 distinct CDR3 sequences; roughly 8% were seen once. The source material was blood, either unsorted or a sorted T cell fraction (not recorded which). The receptors stem from a human donor who was either an allogeneic HSCT recipient or a stem cell or donor lymphocyte infusion donor (not recorded which). It is not recorded whose cells these are; they may come from a transplant donor.

The chain has TRBV27 and TRBJ2-6; tentatively, D is TRBD1 (6 bases). Trimming left V 6 bases short and J 1 base short, with 10 bases between. Looked up from germline, CDR1 is MNHEY and CDR2 is SMNVEV (reference sequence). The CDR3 consists of 15 residues. The CDR3 loop reads CASSPRGSGANVLTF. The CDR3 region has the DNA TGTGCCAGCAGCCCTAGGGGGTCTGGGGCCAACGTCCTGACTTTC.

This clonotype was observed at least ten times. The rearrangement joins TRBV7-9 to TRBJ2-7; possible D gene TRBD2, 5 bases. The germline CDR1 and CDR2 sequences are SEHNR and FQNEAQ (reference sequence). V was pared by 4 bases and J by 3 bases, with 16 bases between. The CDR3 has 15 amino acids. In nucleotides, the CDR3 is TGTGCCAGCAGCTCCTTTTTTCGAGGGAACTACGAGCAGTACTTC. It codes for CASSSFFRGNYEQYF. The complete variable domain, with remaining parts taken from reference TRBV7-9 and TRBJ2-7, reads DTGVSQNPRHKITKRGQNVTFRCDPISEHNRLYWYRQTLGQGPEFLTYFQNEAQLEKSRLLSDRFSAERPKGSFSTLEIQRTEQGDSAMYLCASSSFFRGNYEQYFGPGTRLTVT.

This sequence joins TRBV2 and TRBJ2-1; TRBD2 matches at 15 bases. Germline V gene lookup returns CDR1 SNHLY and CDR2 FYNNEI. J lost 1 base, V lost 3 bases, and 7 bases had no gene match. This CDR3 has 19 residues. The CDR3 DNA reads as TGTGCCAGCAGTGACCGTCGGACTAGCGGGAGGGGGTCCTACAATGAGCAGTTCTTC. Translating it yields CASSDRRTSGRGSYNEQFF.

This clonotype was detected ten times or more. The chain carries TRBV2 and TRBJ2-3, with 7 nucleotides matching TRBD2. Germline CDR1 reads SNHLY; CDR2 reads FYNNEI. The trim removed 6 bases at V and 9 bases at J, leaving 9 bases unmatched. The CDR3 totals 13 residues. The CDR3 here is CASRPSGGTTQYF. For the CDR3, the DNA is TGTGCCAGCAGACCTTCCGGGGGGACGACGCAGTATTTT. Complete variable domain (other parts from reference TRBV2 and TRBJ2-3): EPEVTQTPSHQVTQMGQEVILRCVPISNHLYFYWYRQILGQKVEFLVSFYNNEISEKSEIFDDQFSVERPDGSNFTLKIRSTKLEDSAMYFCASRPSGGTTQYFGPGTRLTVL.

There are many counts of this clonotype. The chain carries TRBV4-2 and TRBJ2-5; D uncertain. The ends were cut back, 4 bases at V and 2 bases at J, with 11 bases in the middle. The CDR3 covers 14 residues. In germline, CDR1 is LGHNA, CDR2 YNFKEQ. The CDR3 protein is CASSPSELQETQYF. The CDR3 coding sequence is TGTGCCAGCAGCCCGTCCGAGTTGCAAGAGACCCAGTACTTC.

The V and J genes are TRBV9 and TRBJ2-2; TRBD1 might be the D (6 bases). The V and J ends lost 4 bases and 0 bases respectively, with 16 bases between them. Germline assignment: CDR1 SGDLS and CDR2 YYNGEE. The CDR3 loop spans 17 amino acids. CDR3: CASSPLGASTNTGELFF. CDR3 nucleotides: TGTGCCAGCAGCCCCTTGGGGGCCTCTACGAACACCGGGGAGCTGTTTTTT.

For this clonotype: One base away lies a much larger clone, so this may be a sequencing read error. This sequence joins TRBV5-5 and TRBJ2-2; no clear D gene. Germline values: CDR1 SGHKS, CDR2 YYEKEE (reference sequence). V lost 4 bases to trimming and J lost 7 bases, with 8 bases between them. The CDR3 consists of 12 residues. The CDR3 bases are TGTGCCAGCAGCCACTGGGTCGGGGAGCTGTTTTTT. Translating it yields CASSHWVGELFF.

This chain links TRBV6-1 with TRBJ2-2; possible D gene TRBD2, 5 bases. CDR1 is MNHNS and CDR2 is SASEGT in the germline V gene. Trimming left V 6 bases short and J 2 bases short, with 16 bases between. This CDR3 contains 16 residues. The DNA for the CDR3 is TGTGCCAGCAGCCCCGTGCGGACTTCTAACACCGGGGAGCTGTTTTTT. It codes for CASSPVRTSNTGELFF.

This clonotype turned up a few times. V gene TRBV4-2 combines with J gene TRBJ1-2; D unresolved. Trimming left V 1 base short and J 5 bases short, with 5 bases between. CDR1 and CDR2 from the germline V gene are LGHNA and YNFKEQ. The CDR3 length is 12 residues. The CDR3 loop reads CASSQGDYGYTF. The CDR3 DNA reads TGTGCCAGCAGCCAAGGGGATTATGGCTACACCTTC.

This clonotype has more than one count but fewer than ten. V usage is TRBV27 and J usage is TRBJ2-5; D uncertain. The CDR3 has 11 amino acids. The germline CDR1 and CDR2 sequences are MNHEY and SMNVEV (reference sequence). V dropped 6 bases and J dropped 9 bases, with 11 bases sitting between them. Here the CDR3 DNA reads TGTGCCAGCAGGGGCTATGATGCCCAGTACTTC. Translated: CASRGYDAQYF.

In its sample, this clonotype was seen many times. At one end the junction does not follow the germline gene, possibly because of a read error. This chain joins TRBV20-1 and TRBJ2-7; D tentatively reads TRBD1 or TRBD2 (5 bases each). The CDR3 has 12 residues. In germline, CDR1 is DFQATT, CDR2 SNEGSKA (reference sequence). The CDR3 DNA is TGCAGTACTAGTTCGGGGCTATACGAGCAGTACTTC. Translating it yields CSTSSGLYEQYF.

The V call is TRBV28, the J call TRBJ2-7; D is unclear. The CDR3 sequence is 11 residues long. The ends were cut back, 2 bases at V and 4 bases at J, with 3 bases in the middle. Germline CDR1 and CDR2: MDHEN and SYDVKM. The DNA for the CDR3 is TGTGCCAGCAGTTTAGCGTACGAGCAGTACTTC. Translation gives CASSLAYEQYF.

The chain uses TRBV9 and TRBJ2-7, with 10 bases matching TRBD2. This CDR3 is built from 15 residues. V lost 4 bases, J lost 6 bases, and 10 bases stayed unmatched. Germline-derived CDR1 and CDR2 are SGDLS and YYNGEE. CDR3 in amino acids: CASSPSGSGGSEQYF. CDR3 DNA: TGTGCCAGCAGCCCCTCTGGTAGCGGGGGGAGCGAGCAGTACTTC.

This clonotype occurred many times. The J gene is TRBJ2-4, the V gene TRBV2; D unclear. The CDR3 is 13 amino acids. Trimming cost V 4 bases and J 7 bases, with 11 bases left between them. The germline gives CDR1 SNHLY, CDR2 FYNNEI. The CDR3 DNA reads as TGTGCCAGCAGTGGTGAGCTGTCCAACATTCAGTACTTC. Its translation: CASSGELSNIQYF. The whole variable domain, remainder taken from reference TRBV2 and TRBJ2-4, is EPEVTQTPSHQVTQMGQEVILRCVPISNHLYFYWYRQILGQKVEFLVSFYNNEISEKSEIFDDQFSVERPDGSNFTLKIRSTKLEDSAMYFCASSGELSNIQYFGAGTRLSVL.

This clonotype was seen only a few times. The rearrangement uses TRBV7-8 and TRBJ1-1; D is unclear. V was cut by 1 base and J by 4 bases, with 4 bases left in between. This CDR3 contains 12 residues. From germline, CDR1 is SGHVS and CDR2 FQNEAQ. CDR3 nucleotides: TGTGCCAGCAGCTTAGAGGCCACTGAAGCTTTCTTT. Its protein product is CASSLEATEAFF.

This clonotype has at least ten counts. The chain joins TRBV7-9 to TRBJ2-7; TRBD1 aligns across 9 bases. The CDR3 covers 14 residues. The V gene end was trimmed by 5 bases and the J gene end by 6 bases; junction bases not matched to a gene: 8. Looked up from germline, CDR1 is SEHNR and CDR2 is FQNEAQ (reference sequence). CDR3 in DNA: TGTGCCAGCAGCCCCGGGACAGGGTGGGCCGAGCAGTACTTC. Its translation: CASSPGTGWAEQYF.

This clonotype was seen a few times. The chain employs TRBV2 and TRBJ2-1; weak D call: TRBD1 (6 bases). Germline-derived CDR1 and CDR2 are SNHLY and FYNNEI. There are 14 residues in the CDR3. Trimming removed 9 bases from V and 5 bases from J, with 17 bases in between. As DNA, the CDR3 is TGTGCCAGGAACCCTTACACAGGGCACAATGAGCAGTTCTTC. This gives the protein CARNPYTGHNEQFF.